Each of the 29 T cell receptor beta chains below was sequenced from the same sample in a study of T cells in Graves' hyperthyroidism and ophthalmopathy (dated by TCRdb to about 2019). Library method: multiplex PCR. These reads were obtained on an Illumina HiSeq 2000. Amplification of TCR beta CDR3 regions was carried out from RNA transcripts. The first round of RT-PCR for the TCR CDR3 was performed with the HTBI primer set and the Qiagen OneStep RT-PCR kit. TCRdb ran its own pipeline on the public reads, namely fastp trimming at Q25 and MiXCR clone calling, and kept in-frame beta chains. Every CDR3 protein is listed once, alongside the most common genes and DNA of its rows. Within this sample are some 460,000 distinct CDR3 sequences, with 15% to 18% of them counted one time only. The ten top clones hold just under 8% of the sample. The specimen sequenced was blood. The receptors here all came from a woman between 18 and 30 years old with Graves' hyperthyroidism.

This clonotype was seen ten or more times. The chain links TRBV5-1 to TRBJ1-3; D remains ambiguous. Trimming removed 0 bases at V and 0 bases at J, with 7 bases between. The germline V gene has CDR1 SGHRS and CDR2 YFSETQ. The length of the CDR3 is 15 residues. The CDR3 here is CASSLARSSGNTIYF. CDR3 in DNA: TGCGCCAGCAGCTTGGCACGAAGCTCTGGAAACACCATATATTTT.

This chain links TRBV2 with TRBJ2-1; 10 bases align to TRBD1. V shed 5 bases, J shed 2 bases, and the junction held 18 bases outside the gene matches. The CDR3 loop spans 20 amino acids. In germline, CDR1 is SNHLY, CDR2 FYNNEI. The CDR3 loop is CASSHLRTGGGGAPYNEQFF. CDR3 coding DNA: TGTGCCAGCAGTCACCTCCGGACAGGGGGGGGGGGGGCTCCCTACAATGAGCAGTTCTTC.

This clonotype was picked up many times. The chain uses TRBV12-5 and TRBJ2-1; TRBD2 aligns across 12 bases. Trimming removed 3 bases from V and 6 bases from J; junction bases left unmatched: 3. CDR1 is LGHNT and CDR2 is FRNRAP in the germline V gene. The length of the CDR3 is 15 residues. The CDR3 nucleotides read TGTGCTAGTGGTTTACCTAGCGGGAGGGGCAATGAGCAGTTCTTC. This sequence encodes CASGLPSGRGNEQFF.

This rearrangement joins TRBV5-5 to TRBJ1-5; 8 positions agree with TRBD1. Germline CDR1 reads SGHKS; CDR2 reads YYEKEE (reference sequence). The CDR3 is 14 amino acids. The ends lost 3 bases at V and 7 bases at J; junction bases unmatched: 6. CDR3 bases: TGTGCCAGCAGCTCGGTGACAGGGGACCAGCCCCAGCATTTT. It specifies CASSSVTGDQPQHF.

This clonotype was counted a few times. The V and J genes are TRBV5-1 and TRBJ2-2; 13 positions match TRBD2. The junction had 23 bases not matched to a gene; V was cut back by 5 bases and J by 4 bases. Per germline, CDR1 SGHRS and CDR2 YFSETQ. The CDR3 loop spans 22 amino acids. The CDR3 loop reads CASSSKKKTETGTSGATGELFF. The CDR3 DNA reads TGCGCCAGCAGTTCAAAAAAAAAGACGGAAACCGGGACTAGCGGGGCCACCGGGGAGCTGTTTTTT.

V is TRBV6-1 and J is TRBJ2-1, with 10 positions matching TRBD1. The CDR3 covers 16 residues. CDR1 MNHNS and CDR2 SASEGT come from the germline V gene. J gave up 6 bases and V 1 base, and 6 bases lay outside the gene matches. The CDR3 sequence is CASSEETGGEVNEQFF. The CDR3 DNA reads TGTGCCAGCAGTGAAGAGACAGGGGGCGAGGTCAATGAGCAGTTCTTC.

The gene calls are TRBV6-1 and TRBJ1-5; 8 nucleotides align to TRBD1. Germline V gene data show CDR1 as MNHNS and CDR2 as SASEGT. V was pared by 5 bases and J by 2 bases, with 5 bases of the junction left unmatched. The CDR3 runs 15 residues. The DNA of the CDR3 is TGTGCCAGCAGTCTATTGACAGGGGGCAATCAGCCCCAGCATTTT. Translating it yields CASSLLTGGNQPQHF.

This clonotype came up many times. The chain has TRBV2 and TRBJ1-6, with 9 bases matching TRBD1. From germline, CDR1 is SNHLY and CDR2 FYNNEI. V shed 7 bases and J 4 bases; nucleotides not matched to a gene: 11. The CDR3 runs to 17 residues. CDR3 DNA: TGTGCCAGCAATGCCTATAGGGACAGGGAATATAATTCACCCCTCCACTTT. This translates into CASNAYRDREYNSPLHF.

This clonotype was counted only a few times. Given a much more abundant clone one base away, this may be a read error. The chain joins TRBV27 to TRBJ1-1; a possible D gene is TRBD1 (6 bases). Between the trimmed V and J ends, which lost 5 bases and 6 bases, there was a span of 16 bases. Germline V gene sequence: CDR1 MNHEY, CDR2 SMNVEV (reference sequence). This CDR3 region has 14 residues. CDR3 sequence reads: CASSPRTEPAEAFF. DNA of the CDR3: TGTGCCAGCAGTCCAAGGACAGAGCCCGCTGAAGCTTTCTTT.

This clonotype was counted many times. This rearrangement joins TRBV6-1 to TRBJ2-7; 7 bases line up with TRBD1. With V trimmed by 5 bases and J by 9 bases, 7 bases remained unmatched. CDR1 and CDR2 from the germline V gene are MNHNS and SASEGT. This CDR3 has 12 amino acids. CDR3 in DNA: TGTGCCAGCAGTCCGGGGACAGTCGGGCAGTACTTC. It yields the protein CASSPGTVGQYF.

This chain links TRBV27 with TRBJ1-5, with 9 positions matching TRBD1. Trimming at V came to 7 bases and at J to 1 base, leaving 8 bases not matched to a gene. CDR1 MNHEY and CDR2 SMNVEV come from the germline V gene (reference sequence). CDR3 length: 16 residues. CDR3 in amino acids: CASTDRGIVSNQPQHF. CDR3 nucleotides: TGTGCCAGCACGGACAGGGGAATTGTGAGCAATCAGCCCCAGCATTTT.

This clonotype was counted at least ten times. This chain connects TRBV2 to TRBJ2-2; D gene unclear. The ends were cut back, 7 bases at V and 6 bases at J, with 9 bases in the middle. The CDR3 contains 12 residues. The germline V gene has CDR1 SNHLY and CDR2 FYNNEI. For the CDR3, the DNA is TGTGCCAGCAAGCTCGGCCCCGGGGAGCTGTTTTTT. It codes for CASKLGPGELFF.

This clonotype was found many times. This rearrangement joins TRBV20-1 to TRBJ2-7; 9 bases are shared with TRBD1. With 1 base clipped from V and 3 bases from J, the junction kept 7 bases outside the gene matches. The V gene's germline CDR1 is DFQATT and CDR2 SNEGSKA (reference sequence). CDR3 length: 15 residues. For the CDR3, the DNA is TGCAGTGCTAGAGGTCCGGGACAGGGTCGCTACGAGCAGTACTTC. Translating gives CSARGPGQGRYEQYF.

The J gene is TRBJ2-3, the V gene TRBV5-1; D remains ambiguous. Trimming cost V 4 bases and J 4 bases, with 10 bases left between them. The CDR3 has 13 amino acids. Germline values: CDR1 SGHRS, CDR2 YFSETQ. CDR3 residues: CASSPFSADTQYF. CDR3 nucleotide sequence: TGCGCCAGCAGCCCCTTCAGTGCAGATACGCAGTATTTT.

This clonotype was counted many times. V usage is TRBV3-1 and J usage is TRBJ2-5; 9 positions match TRBD2. Trimming at V came to 0 bases and at J to 0 bases, leaving 5 bases not matched to a gene. The CDR3 consists of 17 residues. Germline CDR1 reads LGHDT; CDR2 reads YNNKEL (reference sequence). The CDR3 is CASSQDPSGRHQETQYF. The CDR3 DNA follows: TGTGCCAGCAGCCAAGATCCCAGCGGGAGGCACCAAGAGACCCAGTACTTC.

This clonotype was observed many times. The chain joins TRBV10-3 to TRBJ2-3; D uncertain. Per germline, CDR1 ENHRY and CDR2 SYGVKD. The germline V and J ends were trimmed by 1 base and 2 bases, with 1 base remaining between them. The CDR3 consists of 12 residues. Here the CDR3 reads CAISEFTDTQYF. The CDR3 region has the DNA TGTGCCATCAGTGAGTTCACAGATACGCAGTATTTT.

The chain couples TRBV18 to TRBJ1-5; the D is unclear. Germline loops: CDR1 KGHSH, CDR2 LQKENI. V gave up 2 bases and J gave up 5 bases, with 4 bases separating them. This CDR3 has 12 residues. Here the CDR3 reads CASSPIDQPQHF. Written as DNA, the CDR3 is TGTGCCAGCTCACCAATCGATCAGCCCCAGCATTTT.

This clonotype was recorded many times. V is TRBV12-3 or TRBV12-4 and J is TRBJ1-1, with TRBD1 as a possible D gene (5 bases). The CDR3 length is 15 residues. V lost 4 bases and J lost 6, with 18 bases in between. The CDR3 reads CASSWTKGGAAEAFF. Written as DNA, the CDR3 is TGTGCCAGCAGTTGGACCAAGGGAGGGGCTGCTGAAGCTTTCTTT.

This clonotype was observed at least ten times. The rearrangement joins TRBV20-1 to TRBJ2-1; TRBD2 matches at 14 bases. Germline CDR1 DFQATT, CDR2 SNEGSKA (reference sequence). After removal of 5 bases from V and 7 bases from J, the junction contained 4 bases not matched to a gene. The CDR3 consists of 14 residues. The CDR3 DNA sequence: TGCAGTGCTGCCGGGACTAGCGGGAGAAATGAGCAGTTCTTC. This codes for CSAAGTSGRNEQFF.

This chain connects TRBV19 to TRBJ1-3, with D unclear. Trimming left V 6 bases short and J 0 bases short, with 6 bases between. Germline loops: CDR1 LNHDA, CDR2 SQIVND (reference sequence). This CDR3 comprises 13 residues. The CDR3 region has the DNA TGTGCCAGTAGGAGAGCCTCTGGAAACACCATATATTTT. Translation gives CASRRASGNTIYF.

In this sample, this clonotype turned up many times. This chain connects TRBV29-1 to TRBJ2-7; D not certain. The CDR3 contains 13 residues. Germline V lookup: CDR1 SQVTM, CDR2 ANQGSEA. Trimming took 4 bases from V and 5 from J, leaving 15 bases between them. The CDR3 region is CSVGPVLVDEQYF. The CDR3 nucleotides are TGCAGCGTTGGCCCAGTTCTGGTCGACGAGCAGTACTTC.

This clonotype was observed many times. CDR3 sequence (DNA): TGTGCCAGCAGCCTGACTAGCGGGGTAAACAATGAGCAGTTCTTC. Amino acids: CASSLTSGVNNEQFF. The rearrangement links TRBV28 to TRBJ2-1; 11 nucleotides match TRBD2. CDR1 is MDHEN, CDR2 SYDVKM, per germline. The J segment lost 5 bases and the V segment lost 6 bases, leaving 6 bases of the junction unmatched. The CDR3 runs to 15 residues. The full variable domain, in which reference TRBV28 and TRBJ2-1 provide the parts outside the CDR3, is DVKVTQSSRYLVKRTGEKVFLECVQDMDHENMFWYRQDPGLGLRLIYFSYDVKMKEKGDIPEGYSVSREKKERFSLILESASTNQTSMYLCASSLTSGVNNEQFFGPGTRLTVL.

This clonotype was recorded at least ten times. V gene TRBV19 combines with J gene TRBJ1-4; 10 bases agree with TRBD1. Germline lookup yields CDR1 LNHDA and CDR2 SQIVND (reference sequence). Trimming at V came to 5 bases and at J to 5 bases, leaving 5 bases not matched to a gene. This CDR3 is 15 amino acids long. CDR3 sequence (DNA): TGTGCCAGTAGTGAAGAGGGACAGGGGAATGAAAAACTGTTTTTT. Protein product: CASSEEGQGNEKLFF.

This clonotype showed up many times. The chain employs TRBV12-3 or TRBV12-4 and TRBJ2-1, with 12 bases aligning to TRBD2. The CDR3 spans 15 residues. J gave up 4 bases and V 6 bases, and 4 bases lay outside the gene matches. The CDR3 DNA reads as TGTGCCAGCAGGCCTAGCGGGGGGGTTTACAATGAGCAGTTCTTC. Translated: CASRPSGGVYNEQFF.

This rearrangement joins TRBV12-3 or TRBV12-4 to TRBJ2-7, with TRBD1 matching 9 bases. Trimming cost V 6 bases and J 7 bases; bases outside gene matches: 16. The CDR3 has 16 amino acids. CDR3 nucleotides: TGTGCCAGCAGCTCCTACGGCGGACAGGGGTTGAGGGAGCAGTACTTC. Protein product: CASSSYGGQGLREQYF.

The table lists this clonotype with a few counts. This rearrangement joins TRBV9 to TRBJ1-3; possible D gene TRBD1, 5 bases. Germline CDR1 reads SGDLS; CDR2 reads YYNGEE. This CDR3 contains 14 residues. V dropped 1 base and J dropped 7 bases, with 12 bases sitting between them. CDR3 sequence reads: CASSVTTAANTIYF. The CDR3 DNA reads as TGTGCCAGCAGCGTAACGACAGCGGCGAACACCATATATTTT.

This clonotype came up many times. J is TRBJ2-3 and V is TRBV20-1, with D unclear. V was pared by 4 bases and J by 3 bases, with 20 bases between. The CDR3 is 16 residues long. Germline lookup yields CDR1 DFQATT and CDR2 SNEGSKA (reference sequence). CDR3 DNA sequence: TGCAGTGCTACCCCGGCTGGCTCCCGGTTTACAGATACGCAGTATTTT. Encoded protein: CSATPAGSRFTDTQYF.

V gene TRBV10-3 combines with J gene TRBJ1-5; 7 bases map to TRBD1. CDR1 is ENHRY and CDR2 is SYGVKD in the germline V gene. This CDR3 contains 14 residues. The J segment lost 6 bases and the V segment lost 6 bases, leaving 8 bases of the junction unmatched. CDR3 sequence (DNA): TGTGCCATCAGCGAGACAGGGTTGGGTCAGCCCCAGCATTTT. Translating it yields CAISETGLGQPQHF.

The chain is built from TRBV6-2 or TRBV6-3 and TRBJ2-3; D may be TRBD2 (7 bases). The germline CDR1 and CDR2 sequences are MNHEY and SVGEGT. Trimming removed 7 bases at V and 2 bases at J, with 10 bases between. The CDR3 consists of 13 residues. This CDR3 reads CASKGGATDTQYF. The CDR3 nucleotides are TGTGCCAGCAAAGGGGGGGCCACAGATACGCAGTATTTT.